The 13 T cell receptor beta chains below all came from one sample that was sequenced in a study of blood T cell repertoires in COVID-19. TCRdb's table, derived via immunoSEQ multiplex PCR, lists solely in-frame clones and lacks some. The repertoire consists of about 74,000 clones, with around 86% occurring once and the leading ten covering approximately 28%. Sequencing used peripheral blood. Source of these receptors: a woman of 80 years or more with active or convalescent COVID-19.

The chain has TRBV5-1 and TRBJ1-4; no clear D. Trimming shortened V by 0 bases and J by 0 bases, and 9 bases separated the two germline ends. CDR3 size: 16 residues. Germline CDR1 SGHRS, CDR2 YFSETQ. The CDR3 region is CASSLGVTATNEKLFF. In DNA, the CDR3 is TGCGCCAGCAGCTTGGGAGTCACCGCAACTAATGAAAAACTGTTTTTT.

This chain uses TRBV5-1 with TRBJ2-1, with a weak D call TRBD1 (6 bases). Germline V CDR1 and CDR2: SGHRS, YFSETQ. The CDR3 has 14 amino acids. Trimming left V 2 bases short and J 5 bases short, with 11 bases between. CDR3 bases: TGCGCCAGCAGCTTATCCAGGGGCGACAATGAGCAGTTCTTC. Its protein product is CASSLSRGDNEQFF.

J is TRBJ2-4 and V is TRBV3-1 (or the pseudogene TRBV3-2); a weak D match, TRBD1 (6 bases). The CDR3 covers 14 residues. V lost 4 bases, J lost 8 bases, and 15 bases lay in between. CDR1 and CDR2 from the germline V gene are LGHDT and YNNKEL (reference sequence). CDR3 bases: TGTGCCAGCAGCCCCCGCAGGGGTGGAGACATTCAGTACTTC. This translates into CASSPRRGGDIQYF.

The chain uses TRBV12-5 and TRBJ1-5, with D hard to call. The CDR3 length is 13 residues. V was clipped by 3 bases and J by 9 bases, with 12 bases between them. Germline V gives CDR1 LGHNT, CDR2 FRNRAP. The CDR3 is CASGLEGLVPQHF. The CDR3, as DNA: TGTGCTAGTGGTTTAGAGGGCCTCGTGCCCCAGCATTTT. Looking up the rest from reference TRBV12-5 and TRBJ1-5 gives the full variable domain: DARVTQTPRHKVTEMGQEVTMRCQPILGHNTVFWYRQTMMQGLELLAYFRNRAPLDDSGMPKDRFSAEMPDATLATLKIQPSEPRDSAVYFCASGLEGLVPQHFGDGTRLSIL.

In its sample, this clone was seen once. The DNA for the CDR3 is TGTGCCAGCAGCCCAGACCAGGTCACTGGAAACACCATATATTTT. Translating it yields CASSPDQVTGNTIYF. The V and J genes are TRBV7-8 and TRBJ1-3, with D uncertain. Looked up from germline, CDR1 is SGHVS and CDR2 is FQNEAQ. This CDR3 region has 15 residues. V lost 5 bases and J 2 bases, leaving 13 bases between the germline ends.

The chain's CDR3 is CASSRTGTNTDYTF. The CDR3 DNA sequence: TGTGCCAGCAGCCGAACCGGGACAAACACGGACTACACCTTC. This chain connects TRBV7-3 to TRBJ1-2; a weak D match, TRBD1 (6 bases). The length of the CDR3 is 14 residues. Trimming removed 5 bases from V and 10 bases from J, with 20 bases in between. Germline CDR1 SGHTA, CDR2 FQGTGA.

V usage is TRBV3-1 (or the pseudogene TRBV3-2) and J usage is TRBJ2-1; D is perhaps TRBD2 (7 bases). Trimming left V 5 bases short and J 10 bases short, with 15 bases between. The CDR3 totals 13 residues. CDR1 and CDR2 from the germline V gene are LGHDT and YNNKEL (reference sequence). The CDR3 is CASSYRGAGEQFF. DNA for the CDR3: TGTGCCAGCAGCTATCGGGGGGCAGGCGAGCAGTTCTTC.

The chain links TRBV9 to TRBJ2-2; 9 nucleotides agree with TRBD1. In germline, CDR1 is SGDLS, CDR2 YYNGEE. The CDR3 runs to 16 residues. V lost 4 bases and J lost 7; bases outside the gene matches: 11. The CDR3 DNA is TGTGCCAGCAGCTTCAGCGCACAGGGGGCGGTCGGGGAGCTGTTTTTT. It specifies CASSFSAQGAVGELFF.

The chain carries TRBV20-1 and TRBJ1-2; D not resolved. Germline CDR1 is DFQATT and CDR2 is SNEGSKA (reference sequence). This CDR3 has 12 residues. Trimming removed 3 bases at V and 8 bases at J, with 13 bases between. The CDR3 reads CSASAGSQGYTF. DNA for the CDR3: TGCAGTGCTAGTGCGGGGTCCCAGGGCTACACCTTC.

The V gene is TRBV6-2 or TRBV6-3, the J gene TRBJ1-3, with D perhaps matching TRBD1 (5 bases). CDR3 length: 14 residues. Germline CDR1 and CDR2: MNHEY and SVGEGT. V shed 6 bases and J shed 5 bases, with 14 bases lying between them. In nucleotides, the CDR3 is TGTGCCAGCAGCCCCGACAGCTCAAGAAACACCATATATTTT. This translates into CASSPDSSRNTIYF.

The chain carries TRBV3-1 (or the pseudogene TRBV3-2) and TRBJ2-3, with D tentatively TRBD2 (6 bases). Germline V gives CDR1 LGHDT, CDR2 YNNKEL (reference sequence). The CDR3 extends over 17 amino acids. Trimming removed 0 bases at V and 7 bases at J, with 20 bases between. CDR3 bases: TGTGCCAGCAGCCAAGATAAGTGCGGGCGGGACCCGAATACGCAGTATTTT. Translating gives CASSQDKCGRDPNTQYF.

This clone was seen a few times. V usage is TRBV5-5 and J usage is TRBJ1-1; D is uncertain. Germline loops: CDR1 SGHKS, CDR2 YYEKEE (reference sequence). The CDR3 has 14 amino acids. Trimming pared 4 bases from V and 2 bases from J, leaving 12 bases between. CDR3 residues: CASSPRTENTEAFF. The CDR3 DNA is TGTGCCAGCAGCCCACGGACTGAAAACACTGAAGCTTTCTTT.

Only one count was recorded for this clone. The V call is TRBV2, the J call TRBJ2-1; 7 bases match TRBD1. The germline CDR1 and CDR2 sequences are SNHLY and FYNNEI. This CDR3 contains 13 residues. The ends lost 3 bases at V and 10 bases at J; junction bases unmatched: 6. The CDR3 protein is CASSERTGDEQFF. The CDR3 nucleotides read TGTGCCAGCAGTGAGCGGACAGGAGACGAGCAGTTCTTC. Together with reference TRBV2 and TRBJ2-1, the CDR3 gives the full variable domain: EPEVTQTPSHQVTQMGQEVILRCVPISNHLYFYWYRQILGQKVEFLVSFYNNEISEKSEIFDDQFSVERPDGSNFTLKIRSTKLEDSAMYFCASSERTGDEQFFGPGTRLTVL.